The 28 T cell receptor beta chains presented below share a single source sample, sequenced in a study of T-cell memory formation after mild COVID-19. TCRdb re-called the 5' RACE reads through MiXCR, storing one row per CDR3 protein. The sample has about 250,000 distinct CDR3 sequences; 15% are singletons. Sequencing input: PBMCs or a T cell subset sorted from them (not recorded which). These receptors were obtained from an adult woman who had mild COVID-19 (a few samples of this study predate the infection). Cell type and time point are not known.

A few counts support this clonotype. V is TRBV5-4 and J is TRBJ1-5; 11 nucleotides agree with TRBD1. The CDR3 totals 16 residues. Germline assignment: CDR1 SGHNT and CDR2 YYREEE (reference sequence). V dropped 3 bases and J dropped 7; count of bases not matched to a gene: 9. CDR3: CASSSGTGGGDQPQHF. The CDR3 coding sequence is TGTGCCAGCAGCTCCGGGACAGGGGGAGGAGACCAGCCCCAGCATTTT.

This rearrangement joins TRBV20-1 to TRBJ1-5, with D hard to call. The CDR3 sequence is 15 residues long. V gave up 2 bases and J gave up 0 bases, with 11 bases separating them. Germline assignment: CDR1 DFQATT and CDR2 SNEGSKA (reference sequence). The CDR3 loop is CSARSRLGSNQPQHF. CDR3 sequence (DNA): TGCAGTGCTAGATCCAGATTGGGTAGCAATCAGCCCCAGCATTTT.

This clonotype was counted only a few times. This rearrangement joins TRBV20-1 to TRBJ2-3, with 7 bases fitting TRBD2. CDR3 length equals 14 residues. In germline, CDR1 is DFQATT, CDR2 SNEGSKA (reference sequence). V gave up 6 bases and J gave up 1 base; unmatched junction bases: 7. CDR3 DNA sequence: TGCAGTGCCTACCCCCTAGCGGGCACAGATACGCAGTATTTT. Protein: CSAYPLAGTDTQYF.

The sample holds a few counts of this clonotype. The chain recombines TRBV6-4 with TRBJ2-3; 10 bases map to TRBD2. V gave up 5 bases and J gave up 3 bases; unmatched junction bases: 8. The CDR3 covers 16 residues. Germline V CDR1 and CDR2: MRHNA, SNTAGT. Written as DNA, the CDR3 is TGTGCCAGCAGTCCTAGCGGGGGTGAGCCGACAGATACGCAGTATTTT. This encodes CASSPSGGEPTDTQYF.

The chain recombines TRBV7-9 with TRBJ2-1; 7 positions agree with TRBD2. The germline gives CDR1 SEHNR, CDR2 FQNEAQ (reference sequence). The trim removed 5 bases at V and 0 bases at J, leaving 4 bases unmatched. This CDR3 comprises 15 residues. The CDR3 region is CASSMRGSSYNEQFF. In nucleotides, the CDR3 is TGTGCCAGCAGCATGCGGGGGAGCTCCTACAATGAGCAGTTCTTC.

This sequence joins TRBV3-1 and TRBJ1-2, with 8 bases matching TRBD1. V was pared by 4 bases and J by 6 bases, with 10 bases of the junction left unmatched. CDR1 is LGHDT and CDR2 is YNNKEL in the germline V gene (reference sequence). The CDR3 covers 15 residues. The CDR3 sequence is CASSPHRGKVDGYTF. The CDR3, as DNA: TGTGCCAGCAGCCCCCACAGGGGGAAGGTCGATGGCTACACCTTC. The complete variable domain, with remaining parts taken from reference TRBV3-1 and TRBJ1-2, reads DTAVSQTPKYLVTQMGNDKSIKCEQNLGHDTMYWYKQDSKKFLKIMFSYNNKELIINETVPNRFSPKSPDKAHLNLHINSLELGDSAVYFCASSPHRGKVDGYTFGSGTRLTVV.

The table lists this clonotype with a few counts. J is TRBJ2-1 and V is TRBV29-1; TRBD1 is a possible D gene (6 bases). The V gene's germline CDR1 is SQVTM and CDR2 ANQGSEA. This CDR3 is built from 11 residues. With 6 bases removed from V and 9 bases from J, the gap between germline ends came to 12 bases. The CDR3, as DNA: TGCAGCGTCATACAGGGTGTTGAGCAGTTCTTC. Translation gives CSVIQGVEQFF.

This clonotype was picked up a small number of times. Here the CDR3 reads CAWSNRDNSPLHF. As DNA, the CDR3 is TGTGCCTGGAGTAACAGGGATAATTCACCCCTCCACTTT. This sequence joins TRBV30 and TRBJ1-6, with D possibly matching TRBD1 (6 bases). V was shortened by 2 bases and J by 5 bases, with 7 bases between the two germline ends. Germline V gene lookup returns CDR1 GTSNPN and CDR2 SVGIG (reference sequence). This CDR3 comprises 13 residues.

For the CDR3, the DNA is TGTGCCAGCACCCCAGGGCTGGGCCTAGCCAAAAACATTCAGTACTTC. It yields the protein CASTPGLGLAKNIQYF. The genes are TRBV7-2 and TRBJ2-4; the D gene is possibly TRBD1 (5 bases). The CDR3 consists of 16 residues. V was trimmed by 7 bases and J by 0 bases, leaving 16 bases between them. CDR1 is SGHTA and CDR2 is FQGNSA in the germline V gene.

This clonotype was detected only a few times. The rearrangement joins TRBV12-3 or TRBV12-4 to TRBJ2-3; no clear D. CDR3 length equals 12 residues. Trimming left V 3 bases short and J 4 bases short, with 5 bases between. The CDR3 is CASSFVPDTQYF. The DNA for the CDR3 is TGTGCCAGCAGTTTCGTCCCAGATACGCAGTATTTT.

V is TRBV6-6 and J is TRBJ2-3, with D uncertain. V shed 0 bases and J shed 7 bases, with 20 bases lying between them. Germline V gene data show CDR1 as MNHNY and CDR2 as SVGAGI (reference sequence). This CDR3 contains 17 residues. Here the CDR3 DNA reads TGTGCCAGCAGTTACTCGATTTTGGGGTCATCAATCCATACGCAGTATTTT. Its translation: CASSYSILGSSIHTQYF.

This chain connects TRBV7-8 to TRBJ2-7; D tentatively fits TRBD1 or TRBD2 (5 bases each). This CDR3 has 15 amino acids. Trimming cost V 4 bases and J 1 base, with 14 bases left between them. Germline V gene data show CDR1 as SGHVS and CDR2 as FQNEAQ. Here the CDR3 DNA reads TGTGCCAGCAGCTCCAGCCGGGACCCTTCCTACGAGCAGTACTTC. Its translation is CASSSSRDPSYEQYF.

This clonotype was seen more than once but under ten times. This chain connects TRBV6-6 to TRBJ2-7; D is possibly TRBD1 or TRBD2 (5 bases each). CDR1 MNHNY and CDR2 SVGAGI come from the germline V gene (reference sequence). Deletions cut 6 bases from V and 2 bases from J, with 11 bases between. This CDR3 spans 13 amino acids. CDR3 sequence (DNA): TGTGCCAGCAGGCCCGGGACGGCCTACGAGCAGTACTTC. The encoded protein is CASRPGTAYEQYF.

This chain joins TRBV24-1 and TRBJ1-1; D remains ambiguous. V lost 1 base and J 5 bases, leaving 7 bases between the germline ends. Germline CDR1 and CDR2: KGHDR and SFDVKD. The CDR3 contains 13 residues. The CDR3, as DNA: TGTGCCACCAGTGATTTTTCGGGGACTGAAGCTTTCTTT. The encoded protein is CATSDFSGTEAFF.

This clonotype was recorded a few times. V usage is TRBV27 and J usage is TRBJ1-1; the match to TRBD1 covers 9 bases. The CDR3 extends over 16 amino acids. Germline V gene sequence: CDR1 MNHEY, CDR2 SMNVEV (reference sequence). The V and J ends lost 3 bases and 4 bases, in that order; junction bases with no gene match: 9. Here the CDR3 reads CASSFAGTGKSTEAFF. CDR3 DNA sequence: TGTGCCAGCAGTTTTGCCGGGACAGGGAAATCCACTGAAGCTTTCTTT.

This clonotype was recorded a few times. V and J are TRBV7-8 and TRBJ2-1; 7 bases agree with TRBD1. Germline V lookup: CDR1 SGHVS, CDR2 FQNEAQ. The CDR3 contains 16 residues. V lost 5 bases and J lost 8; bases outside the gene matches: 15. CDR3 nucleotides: TGTGCCAGCAGCCTCATAAGCAAGGGGGCGCGGGATGAGCAGTTCTTC. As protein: CASSLISKGARDEQFF.

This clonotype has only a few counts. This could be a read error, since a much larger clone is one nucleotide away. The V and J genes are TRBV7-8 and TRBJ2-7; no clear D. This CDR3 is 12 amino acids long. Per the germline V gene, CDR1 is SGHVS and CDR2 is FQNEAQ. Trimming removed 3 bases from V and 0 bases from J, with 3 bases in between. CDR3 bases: TGTGCCAGCAGCTTGTACTCCTACGAGCAGTACTTC. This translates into CASSLYSYEQYF.

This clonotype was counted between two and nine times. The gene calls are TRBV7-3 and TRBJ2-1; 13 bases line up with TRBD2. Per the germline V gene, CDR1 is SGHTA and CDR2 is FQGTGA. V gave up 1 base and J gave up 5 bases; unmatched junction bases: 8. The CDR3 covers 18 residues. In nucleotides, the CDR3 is TGTGCCAGCAGCTTAATCCCCCCGGGACTAGCGGGACACAATGAGCAGTTCTTC. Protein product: CASSLIPPGLAGHNEQFF.

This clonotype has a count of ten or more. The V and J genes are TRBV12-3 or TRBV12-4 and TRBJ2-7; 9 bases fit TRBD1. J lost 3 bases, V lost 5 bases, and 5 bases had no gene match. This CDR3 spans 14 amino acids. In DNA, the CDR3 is TGTGCCAGCAGTCCTCGACAGGGGGGCTACGAGCAGTACTTC. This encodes CASSPRQGGYEQYF.

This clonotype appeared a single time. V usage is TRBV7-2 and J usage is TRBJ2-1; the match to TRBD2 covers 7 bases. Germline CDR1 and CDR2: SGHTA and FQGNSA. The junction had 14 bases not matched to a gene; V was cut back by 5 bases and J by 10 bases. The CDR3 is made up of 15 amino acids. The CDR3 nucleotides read TGTGCCAGCAGCCTGCAGCCCGGGACGGGAGGCGAGCAGTTCTTC. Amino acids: CASSLQPGTGGEQFF.

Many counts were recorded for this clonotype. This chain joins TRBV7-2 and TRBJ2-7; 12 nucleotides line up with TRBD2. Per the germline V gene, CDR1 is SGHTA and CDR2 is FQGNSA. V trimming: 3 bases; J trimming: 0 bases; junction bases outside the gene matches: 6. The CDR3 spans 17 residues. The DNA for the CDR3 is TGTGCCAGCAGCTTCCGGACTAGCGGGACGTACTCCTACGAGCAGTACTTC. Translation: CASSFRTSGTYSYEQYF.

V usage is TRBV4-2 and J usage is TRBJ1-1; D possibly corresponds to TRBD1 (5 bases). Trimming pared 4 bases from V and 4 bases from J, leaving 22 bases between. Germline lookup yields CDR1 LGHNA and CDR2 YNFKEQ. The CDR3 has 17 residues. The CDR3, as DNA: TGTGCCAGCAGCCCCAGGTCCTCCACAAGGGGCGGCACTGAAGCTTTCTTT. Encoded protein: CASSPRSSTRGGTEAFF.

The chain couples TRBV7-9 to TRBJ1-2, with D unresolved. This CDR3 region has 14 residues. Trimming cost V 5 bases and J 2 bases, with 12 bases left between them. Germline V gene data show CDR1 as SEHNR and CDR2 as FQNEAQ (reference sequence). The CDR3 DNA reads TGTGCCAGCAGCCCCGGATCCCTCAACTATGGCTACACCTTC. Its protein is CASSPGSLNYGYTF.

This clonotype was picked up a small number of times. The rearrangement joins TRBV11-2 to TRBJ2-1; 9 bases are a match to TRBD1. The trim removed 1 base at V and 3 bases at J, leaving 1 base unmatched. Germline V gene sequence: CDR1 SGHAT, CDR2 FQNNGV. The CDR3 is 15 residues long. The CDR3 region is CASSLGDRDYNEQFF. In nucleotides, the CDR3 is TGTGCCAGCAGCTTAGGGGACAGGGACTACAATGAGCAGTTCTTC.

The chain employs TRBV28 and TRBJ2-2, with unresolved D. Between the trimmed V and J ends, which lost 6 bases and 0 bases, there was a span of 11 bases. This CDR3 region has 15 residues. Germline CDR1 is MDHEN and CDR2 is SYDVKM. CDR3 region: CASRTGSANTGELFF. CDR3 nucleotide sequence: TGTGCCAGCAGAACCGGCTCGGCGAACACCGGGGAGCTGTTTTTT. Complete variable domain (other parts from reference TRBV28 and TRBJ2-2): DVKVTQSSRYLVKRTGEKVFLECVQDMDHENMFWYRQDPGLGLRLIYFSYDVKMKEKGDIPEGYSVSREKKERFSLILESASTNQTSMYLCASRTGSANTGELFFGEGSRLTVL.

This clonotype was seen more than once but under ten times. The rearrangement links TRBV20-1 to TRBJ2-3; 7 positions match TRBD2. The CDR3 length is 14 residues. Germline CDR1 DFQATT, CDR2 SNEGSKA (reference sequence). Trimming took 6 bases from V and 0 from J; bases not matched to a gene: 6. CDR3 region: CSAPGLFSTDTQYF. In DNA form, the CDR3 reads TGCAGTGCCCCGGGACTATTCAGCACAGATACGCAGTATTTT.

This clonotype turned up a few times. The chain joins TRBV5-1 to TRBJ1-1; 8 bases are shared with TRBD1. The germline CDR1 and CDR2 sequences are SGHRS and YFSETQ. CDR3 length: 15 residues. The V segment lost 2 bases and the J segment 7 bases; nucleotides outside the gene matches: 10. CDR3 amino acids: CASSLGPGGTFEAFF. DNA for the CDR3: TGCGCCAGCAGCTTAGGGCCAGGGGGCACGTTTGAAGCTTTCTTT.

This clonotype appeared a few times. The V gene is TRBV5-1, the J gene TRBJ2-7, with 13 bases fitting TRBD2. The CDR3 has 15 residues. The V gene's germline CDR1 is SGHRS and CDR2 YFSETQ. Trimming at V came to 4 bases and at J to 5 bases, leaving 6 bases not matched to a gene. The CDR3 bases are TGCGCCAGCAGCATAACTAGCGGGGGGGCCGACGAGCAGTACTTC. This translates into CASSITSGGADEQYF.